The 22 T cell receptor beta chains below all came from one sample that was sequenced in a study of blood T cell repertoires in COVID-19. Produced via immunoSEQ multiplex PCR; TCRdb's table is partial and in-frame only. The sample shows fewer than 250,000 clones, about 83% of them seen only once. Sequencing was performed on peripheral blood. These receptors all stem from a man aged 50-60 years with acute or convalescent COVID-19.

This clone was picked up one time. This CDR3 is CASSTGLAGGPGTDTQYF. The CDR3 DNA reads as TGTGCCAGCAGCACCGGACTAGCGGGAGGGCCGGGGACAGATACGCAGTATTTT. The V and J genes are TRBV7-3 and TRBJ2-3, with 15 positions matching TRBD2. The ends lost 5 bases at V and 3 bases at J; junction bases unmatched: 9. This CDR3 has 18 residues. Looked up from germline, CDR1 is SGHTA and CDR2 is FQGTGA. The full variable domain, completed using reference TRBV7-3 and TRBJ2-3, is GAGVSQTPSNKVTEKGKYVELRCDPISGHTALYWYRQSLGQGPEFLIYFQGTGAADDSGLPNDRFFAVRPEGSVSTLKIQRTERGDSAVYLCASSTGLAGGPGTDTQYFGPGTRLTVL.

The chain is built from TRBV11-2 and TRBJ1-5; 10 bases line up with TRBD1. V lost 5 bases to trimming and J lost 0 bases; unmatched junction nucleotides: 4. The CDR3 extends over 16 amino acids. Per the germline V gene, CDR1 is SGHAT and CDR2 is FQNNGV. CDR3 in DNA: TGTGCCAGCAGCCTCGGGACAGGGGATAGCAATCAGCCCCAGCATTTT. It encodes CASSLGTGDSNQPQHF.

This clone was picked up one time. V usage is TRBV11-2 and J usage is TRBJ2-2, with 8 bases matching TRBD1. Trimming cost V 5 bases and J 4 bases; bases outside gene matches: 12. The length of the CDR3 is 17 residues. Germline CDR1 SGHAT, CDR2 FQNNGV. The CDR3 here is CASSLRIDRGATGELFF. The CDR3 DNA sequence: TGTGCCAGCAGCCTACGAATCGACAGGGGAGCCACCGGGGAGCTGTTTTTT. The full variable domain, completed using reference TRBV11-2 and TRBJ2-2, is EAGVAQSPRYKIIEKRQSVAFWCNPISGHATLYWYQQILGQGPKLLIQFQNNGVVDDSQLPKDRFSAERLKGVDSTLKIQPAKLEDSAVYLCASSLRIDRGATGELFFGEGSRLTVL.

This clone was seen a few times. The chain employs TRBV4-1 and TRBJ1-2, with 9 bases aligning to TRBD1. Germline CDR1 is MGHRA and CDR2 is YSYEKL. V gave up 0 bases and J gave up 0 bases; unmatched junction bases: 5. The CDR3 has 17 amino acids. This CDR3 reads CASSQDFGTGTNYGYTF. The CDR3 nucleotides read TGCGCCAGCAGCCAAGATTTCGGGACAGGGACTAACTATGGCTACACCTTC.

The chain uses TRBV3-1 (or the pseudogene TRBV3-2) and TRBJ1-2, with D unresolved. CDR3 length: 14 amino acids. CDR1 LGHDT and CDR2 YNNKEL come from the germline V gene (reference sequence). The V end lost 1 base, the J end lost 8 bases, and 14 bases lay between the germline ends. The CDR3 is CASSQARPGKGYTF. The CDR3 DNA reads TGTGCCAGCAGCCAAGCCAGGCCGGGGAAGGGCTACACCTTC.

J is TRBJ2-2 and V is TRBV18; maybe TRBD2 (5 bases). Between the trimmed V and J ends, which lost 2 bases and 6 bases, there was a span of 16 bases. Per the germline V gene, CDR1 is KGHSH and CDR2 is LQKENI. CDR3 size: 16 residues. CDR3 nucleotide sequence: TGTGCCAGCTCACCAGCGACGACTACCATGTCCGGGGAGCTGTTTTTT. Translating it yields CASSPATTTMSGELFF.

The genes are TRBV13 and TRBJ1-2; 10 bases line up with TRBD1. There are 14 residues in the CDR3. In germline, CDR1 is PRHDT, CDR2 FYEKMQ (reference sequence). Germline trimming cut 4 bases from V and 6 bases from J; bases unmatched to any gene: 5. The CDR3 DNA follows: TGTGCCAGCAGCTGGGGGGACAGGGGAGATGGCTACACCTTC. Residues: CASSWGDRGDGYTF.

The chain couples TRBV10-2 to TRBJ2-5, with D maybe TRBD1 (6 bases). This CDR3 is 12 amino acids long. V lost 8 bases, J lost 4 bases, and 11 bases lay in between. CDR1 is WSHSY and CDR2 is SAAADI in the germline V gene. CDR3 amino acids: CASSTGLETQYF. The CDR3 DNA is TGCGCCAGCTCTACAGGGTTAGAGACCCAGTACTTC.

The rearrangement joins TRBV5-1 to TRBJ2-1, with a weak D call TRBD1 (6 bases). The V and J ends lost 1 base and 4 bases respectively, with 9 bases between them. In germline, CDR1 is SGHRS, CDR2 YFSETQ. The CDR3 is made up of 14 amino acids. The CDR3 loop is CASSLPQGYNEQFF. For the CDR3, the DNA is TGCGCCAGCAGCTTGCCACAGGGTTACAATGAGCAGTTCTTC.

This clone showed up just a few times. The rearrangement joins TRBV5-1 to TRBJ2-7; 9 bases agree with TRBD2. The CDR3 is 15 amino acids. CDR1 SGHRS and CDR2 YFSETQ come from the germline V gene. Trimming removed 2 bases from V and 3 bases from J; junction bases left unmatched: 6. This CDR3 is CASSFRIAGDYEQYF. CDR3 DNA: TGCGCCAGCAGCTTCAGGATAGCGGGAGACTACGAGCAGTACTTC.

The chain links TRBV15 to TRBJ2-1, with 7 bases aligning to TRBD2. The CDR3 covers 15 residues. The junction had 5 bases not matched to a gene; V was cut back by 1 base and J by 5 bases. CDR1 LNHNV and CDR2 YYDKDF come from the germline V gene (reference sequence). The CDR3 DNA follows: TGTGCCACCAGCAGAGTAGTAGCGGGCCACAATGAGCAGTTCTTC. This gives the protein CATSRVVAGHNEQFF.

This clone was counted once. This sequence joins TRBV12-5 and TRBJ1-2; no clear D. CDR3 size: 13 residues. V lost 3 bases to trimming and J lost 1 base, with 6 bases between them. CDR1 and CDR2 from the germline V gene are LGHNT and FRNRAP. The CDR3 DNA follows: TGTGCTAGTGGTTTCGGGAGTAACTATGGCTACACCTTC. Translation gives CASGFGSNYGYTF.

This chain connects TRBV18 to TRBJ2-7, with 9 nucleotides matching TRBD1. V lost 2 bases, J lost 3 bases, and 11 bases stayed unmatched. CDR3 length: 17 residues. CDR1 and CDR2 (germline): KGHSH, LQKENI. The CDR3, as DNA: TGTGCCAGCTCACCAATGGTCCTGGACAGGGGAAACTACGAGCAGTACTTC. This codes for CASSPMVLDRGNYEQYF.

The rearrangement links TRBV20-1 to TRBJ1-1; D perhaps matches TRBD1 (5 bases). Germline V gene sequence: CDR1 DFQATT, CDR2 SNEGSKA (reference sequence). The CDR3 runs to 11 residues. V gave up 6 bases and J gave up 4 bases, with 9 bases separating them. This CDR3 is CSASTVTEAFF. CDR3 nucleotides: TGCAGTGCGTCGACAGTCACTGAAGCTTTCTTT.

The V gene is TRBV6-6, the J gene TRBJ1-3; 8 nucleotides match TRBD1. This CDR3 spans 15 amino acids. Germline V lookup: CDR1 MNHNY, CDR2 SVGAGI (reference sequence). The junction had 5 bases not matched to a gene; V was cut back by 7 bases and J by 0 bases. The CDR3: CASTGQGRSGNTIYF. Here the CDR3 DNA reads TGTGCCAGCACTGGACAGGGACGCTCTGGAAACACCATATATTTT.

The chain links TRBV6-5 to TRBJ2-2; TRBD1 might be the D (6 bases). The CDR3 extends over 14 amino acids. Germline V gene sequence: CDR1 MNHEY, CDR2 SVGAGI. V shed 6 bases and J shed 2 bases, with 10 bases lying between them. The CDR3 is CASRRTANTGELFF. The CDR3 coding sequence is TGTGCCAGCAGGAGGACAGCAAACACCGGGGAGCTGTTTTTT.

The chain combines TRBV10-3 with TRBJ1-1; D not certain. The germline V and J ends were trimmed by 6 bases and 2 bases, with 10 bases remaining between them. In germline, CDR1 is ENHRY, CDR2 SYGVKD. The CDR3 consists of 13 residues. CDR3 coding DNA: TGTGCCATCAGCGACACCCTAAACACTGAAGCTTTCTTT. Amino acids: CAISDTLNTEAFF.

This sequence joins TRBV2 and TRBJ1-6, with 9 bases identical to TRBD1. This CDR3 is 14 amino acids long. Trimming removed 7 bases from V and 7 bases from J; junction bases left unmatched: 5. Germline lookup yields CDR1 SNHLY and CDR2 FYNNEI. The CDR3 sequence is CASKNGQGNSPLHF. DNA of the CDR3: TGTGCCAGCAAGAATGGACAGGGGAATTCACCCCTCCACTTT.

Only a few counts were recorded for this clone. This chain joins TRBV9 and TRBJ2-3, with D perhaps TRBD2 (6 bases). Germline V gene data show CDR1 as SGDLS and CDR2 as YYNGEE. The CDR3 runs to 15 residues. V lost 3 bases and J 2 bases, leaving 13 bases between the germline ends. CDR3 protein: CASSETSRVTDTQYF. CDR3 sequence (DNA): TGTGCCAGCAGCGAGACTAGTCGAGTCACAGATACGCAGTATTTT.

This chain uses TRBV5-4 with TRBJ2-2; possibly TRBD1 for D (7 bases). The V end lost 0 bases, the J end lost 5 bases, and 17 bases lay between the germline ends. The CDR3 totals 17 residues. Germline CDR1 and CDR2: SGHNT and YYREEE (reference sequence). DNA for the CDR3: TGTGCCAGCAGCTTGGCCTCGACAGGGAGGAGTACCGGGGAGCTGTTTTTT. Encoded protein: CASSLASTGRSTGELFF.

V is TRBV25-1 and J is TRBJ2-7; no firm D call. This CDR3 comprises 11 residues. The germline gives CDR1 MGHDK, CDR2 SYGVNS. Trimming took 6 bases from V and 7 from J, leaving 10 bases between them. This CDR3 reads CASSTVWEQYF. CDR3 DNA sequence: TGTGCCAGCAGCACGGTCTGGGAGCAGTACTTC.

The chain couples TRBV5-6 to TRBJ1-4, with a possible D match to TRBD1 (5 bases). Per germline, CDR1 SGHDT and CDR2 YYEEEE. V dropped 0 bases and J dropped 9 bases, with 15 bases sitting between them. The CDR3 has 15 amino acids. The CDR3 spells CASSLAAGSAQKLFF. The CDR3, as DNA: TGTGCCAGCAGCTTGGCCGCAGGGTCCGCTCAAAAACTGTTTTTT.